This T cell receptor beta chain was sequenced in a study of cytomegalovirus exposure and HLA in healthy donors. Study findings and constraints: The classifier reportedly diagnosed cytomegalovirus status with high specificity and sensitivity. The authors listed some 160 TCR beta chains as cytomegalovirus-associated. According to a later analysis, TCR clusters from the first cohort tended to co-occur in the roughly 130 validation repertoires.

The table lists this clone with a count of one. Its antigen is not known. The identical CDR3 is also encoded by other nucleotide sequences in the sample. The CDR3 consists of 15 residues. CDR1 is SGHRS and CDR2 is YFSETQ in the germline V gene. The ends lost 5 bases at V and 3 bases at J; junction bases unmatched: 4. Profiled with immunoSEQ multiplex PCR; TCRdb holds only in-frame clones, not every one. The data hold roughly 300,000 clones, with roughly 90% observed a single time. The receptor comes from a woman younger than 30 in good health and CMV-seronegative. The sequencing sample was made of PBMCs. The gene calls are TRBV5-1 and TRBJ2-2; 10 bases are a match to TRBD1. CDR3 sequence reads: CASRTGTGDTGELFF. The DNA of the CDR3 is TGCGCCAGCAGAACCGGGACAGGGGACACCGGGGAGCTGTTTTTT.